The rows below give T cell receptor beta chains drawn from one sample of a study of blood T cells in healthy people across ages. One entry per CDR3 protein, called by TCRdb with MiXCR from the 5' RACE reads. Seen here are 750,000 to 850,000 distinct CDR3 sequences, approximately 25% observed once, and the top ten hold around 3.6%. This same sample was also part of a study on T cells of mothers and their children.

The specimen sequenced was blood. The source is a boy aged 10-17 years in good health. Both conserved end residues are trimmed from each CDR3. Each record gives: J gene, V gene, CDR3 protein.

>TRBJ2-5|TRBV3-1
ASSQDRLAGKETQY
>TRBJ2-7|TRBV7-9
ASSLMEQTYEQY
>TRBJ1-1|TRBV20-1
SARGVRGMNTEAF
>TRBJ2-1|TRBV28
ASSLIRASYNEQF
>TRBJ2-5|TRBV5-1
ASTPSPPGQLQETQY
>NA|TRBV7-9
ASSPTGLDTNEQF
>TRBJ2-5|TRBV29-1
SVDFGGLAEPAGETQY
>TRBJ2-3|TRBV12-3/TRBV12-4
ASSRTSPADTQY
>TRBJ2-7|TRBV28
ASSSLRGDIYAEQY
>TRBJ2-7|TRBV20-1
SAELRDGAYEQY
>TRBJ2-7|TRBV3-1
ASSSPGQTYEQY
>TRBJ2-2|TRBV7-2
ASSTQARTGELF
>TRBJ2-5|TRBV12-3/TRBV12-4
ASSPDPGRQETQY
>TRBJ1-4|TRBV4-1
ASRFQGVGNEKLS
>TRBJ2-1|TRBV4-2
ASSQDTSYNEQF
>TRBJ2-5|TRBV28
ASRPTGNERGTQY
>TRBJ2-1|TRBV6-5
ASSHFRGLRNEQF
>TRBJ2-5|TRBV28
ASSTYLGGLGEQY
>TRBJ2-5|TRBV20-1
SALWTSGYTQETQY
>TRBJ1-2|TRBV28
ASSSGTGALNYGYT
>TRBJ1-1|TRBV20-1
SARASSNTEAF
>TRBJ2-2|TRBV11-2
ASSFSAGGLTGELF
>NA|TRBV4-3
ASSQVAQAYEQY
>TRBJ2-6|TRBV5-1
ASSFFPSESGANVLT
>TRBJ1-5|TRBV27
ASRSRQGIQPQH
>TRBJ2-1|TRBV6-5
ASSRGLDYNEQF
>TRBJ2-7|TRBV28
ASSPGTSGSHDEQY